The T cell receptor beta chain under discussion was sequenced for a study of early T cells in non-severe SARS-CoV-2 infection. This CDR3 has 15 residues. Germline CDR1 and CDR2: LGHDT and YNNKEL (reference sequence). With 3 bases removed from V and 3 bases from J, the gap between germline ends came to 15 bases. This clonotype was found a few times. Using its own MiXCR run on the 5' RACE reads, TCRdb lists one record per CDR3 protein. The data hold tens of thousands of distinct CDR3 sequences, with 13% to 15% observed a single time. V gene TRBV3-1 combines with J gene TRBJ2-7; weak D call: TRBD2 (5 bases). What was sequenced was whole blood. This clonotype was sampled from an adult who was a healthcare worker with PCR-confirmed SARS-CoV-2 infection or an uninfected control (not recorded which). DNA for the CDR3: TGTGCCAGCAGCCACGCAGACCTAGCCAGCTACGAGCAGTACTTC. Its translation is CASSHADLASYEQYF.